This TCR beta chain was observed in a study of long-term antiretroviral therapy in people with HIV. Whole-study context: The earliest samples predate the 2015 immediate-ART recommendation by about a decade.

The libraries were made with immunoSEQ v3.0 at survey level. The table came from immunoSEQ multiplex PCR; TCRdb's copy has only in-frame clones and leaves some out. The profile covers more than 35,000 clones, with about 95% appearing a single time and less than 3.5% taken by the ten largest. This clonotype was sampled from a woman aged 50 to 60 with HIV. Sequencing was performed on unsorted PBMCs, taken 3.7 years after starting antiretroviral therapy.

CDR3 protein: CATSRETLSYEQYF. CDR3 sequence (DNA): TGTGCCACCAGCAGAGAGACACTATCCTACGAGCAGTACTTC. V and J are TRBV15 and TRBJ2-7; unclear D gene. Trimming took 0 bases from V and 1 from J, leaving 7 bases between them. The CDR3 is made up of 14 amino acids. The germline CDR1 and CDR2 sequences are LNHNV and YYDKDF (reference sequence).